A selection of T cell receptor beta chains follows, all from one sample in a study of shared clonotypes between healthy human individuals. Here immunoSEQ multiplex PCR was the method, and the copy in TCRdb shows in-frame clones only, minus some. Of around 2.1 million clones listed, about 93% were seen once; the top ten hold more than 1.5%. Sequencing was carried out using naive CD8+ T cells from PBMCs. These receptor sequences come from a man aged 18 to 29 in good health. Some clones in this sample may be carry-over from other donors' samples. CDR3s include the opening cysteine and the closing phenylalanine or tryptophan. A D gene is named only where the DNA matches it firmly. Where a row states a size, it is once, few, many or the class of an expanded clone; other rows omit it.

TRBV10-3	TRBJ2-7	.	.	CAISEGGGKRYEQYF	TGTGCCATCAGTGAGGGGGGAGGAAAGAGGTACGAGCAGTACTTC
TRBV5-1	TRBJ1-1	TRBD1	.	CASSLVPIGRGRVTEAFF	TGCGCCAGCAGCTTGGTTCCCATTGGCAGGGGGCGAGTCACTGAAGCTTTCTTT
TRBV7-9	TRBJ2-1	TRBD1	.	CASSYPGQGGTYNEQFF	TGTGCCAGCAGCTACCCCGGACAGGGGGGTACCTACAATGAGCAGTTCTTC
TRBV15	TRBJ2-1	TRBD2	.	CATSGAGEGRDNEQFF	TGTGCCACCAGCGGAGCGGGAGAGGGTCGGGACAATGAGCAGTTCTTC
TRBV7-2	TRBJ2-1	TRBD2	.	CASRSRTSARYNEQFF	TGTGCCAGCAGGTCTCGGACTAGCGCTAGGTACAATGAGCAGTTCTTC
TRBV7-8	TRBJ1-3	.	.	CASSPRGSGNTIYF	TGTGCCAGCAGCCCTCGGGGTTCTGGAAACACCATATATTTT
TRBV16	TRBJ1-1	.	.	CASSQSRAEAFF	TGTGCCAGCAGCCAATCAAGGGCTGAAGCTTTCTTT
TRBV25-1	TRBJ2-7	.	.	CASRDRTLHEQYF	TGTGCCAGCAGAGACAGGACCCTCCACGAGCAGTACTTC
TRBV27	TRBJ2-2	.	once	CASQGPGELFF	TGTGCCAGTCAGGGTCCCGGGGAGCTGTTTTTT
TRBV2	TRBJ2-5	.	.	CASSENWAGQETQYF	TGTGCCAGCAGTGAAAATTGGGCTGGCCAAGAGACCCAGTACTTC
TRBV6-5	TRBJ1-5	.	.	CASSFRNQPQHF	TGTGCCAGCAGCTTCCGTAATCAGCCCCAGCATTTT
TRBV11-2	TRBJ2-7	.	.	CASSLDSSYEQYF	TGTGCCAGCAGCCTGGACAGCTCCTACGAGCAGTACTTC
TRBV30	TRBJ2-1	TRBD2	once	CASAGNEQFF	TGTGCCTCAGCGGGGAATGAGCAGTTCTTC
TRBV27	TRBJ2-7	TRBD1	.	CASQTGNGEQYF	TGTGCCAGTCAGACAGGGAACGGCGAGCAGTACTTC
TRBV11-2	TRBJ1-4	.	.	CASSLATSGEKLFF	TGTGCCAGCAGCTTAGCGACCTCGGGTGAAAAACTGTTTTTT
TRBV6-5	TRBJ2-7	.	.	CASSYYQGREQYF	TGTGCCAGCAGTTACTATCAGGGGCGCGAGCAGTACTTC
TRBV28	TRBJ2-7	.	.	CASRASYEQYF	TGTGCCAGCAGGGCGTCCTACGAGCAGTACTTC
TRBV27	TRBJ1-1	.	.	CASSLAMNTEAFF	TGTGCCAGCAGTTTGGCGATGAACACTGAAGCTTTCTTT
TRBV27	TRBJ1-4	TRBD1	.	CASSLWGTAEKLFF	TGTGCCAGCAGTTTATGGGGGACAGCAGAAAAACTGTTTTTT
TRBV13	TRBJ2-1	TRBD2	once	CASSPRTRWLEQFF	TGTGCCAGCAGCCCGCGGACTAGATGGTTAGAGCAGTTCTTC
TRBV11-2	TRBJ2-7	.	.	CASSLGPWEQYF	TGTGCCAGCAGCTTAGGGCCATGGGAGCAGTACTTC
TRBV19	TRBJ2-2	.	.	CASSIPSTNTGELFF	TGTGCCAGTAGTATCCCCTCGACGAACACCGGGGAGCTGTTTTTT
TRBV2	TRBJ1-1	.	.	CASTRLPRSEAFF	TGTGCCAGCACGCGGCTCCCGCGATCTGAAGCTTTCTTT
TRBV11-2	TRBJ2-7	.	.	CASSLGPSGHLLNEQYF	TGTGCCAGCAGCTTAGGCCCCAGCGGCCACCTTTTGAACGAGCAGTACTTC
TRBV7-9	TRBJ1-2	.	.	CASSSPGQNGYTF	TGTGCCAGCAGCTCGCCGGGACAAAATGGCTACACCTTC
TRBV4-2	TRBJ1-4	.	.	CASSQGQAPTNEKLFF	TGTGCCAGCAGCCAAGGACAGGCACCAACTAATGAAAAACTGTTTTTT
TRBV27	TRBJ2-2	TRBD2	.	CASINTAGGANTGELFF	TGTGCCAGCATCAACACGGCGGGAGGCGCGAACACCGGGGAGCTGTTTTTT
TRBV4-3	TRBJ2-5	.	.	CASSRIMEETQYF	TGCGCCAGCAGTAGGATAATGGAAGAGACCCAGTACTTC
TRBV11-2	TRBJ1-1	.	.	CASSRAWNTEAFF	TGTGCCAGCAGCAGAGCTTGGAACACTGAAGCTTTCTTT
TRBV7-9	TRBJ2-1	TRBD2	.	CASSQRIAGSSYNEQFF	TGTGCCAGCAGCCAGCGAATAGCGGGAAGCTCCTACAATGAGCAGTTCTTC
TRBV7-9	TRBJ2-5	TRBD2	.	CASITSGQETQYF	TGTGCCAGCATCACTAGCGGGCAAGAGACCCAGTACTTC
TRBV4-1	TRBJ1-1	.	.	CASSQGTGQNTEAFF	TGCGCCAGCAGCCAAGGGACCGGACAGAACACTGAAGCTTTCTTT